The 8 T cell receptor beta chains given below trace back to one sample, sequenced in a study of beta chain features in type 1 diabetes. Study-wide results and caveats: There was a moderate but significant shortening of TCRB CDR3s in all four CD4+ subsets of Type 1 diabetes patients.

Antigens of these TCRs are unknown. Since all of the isolated RNA was reverse transcribed, expressed TCRB transcripts were what got sequenced. Profiling relied on immunoSEQ multiplex PCR, and the TCRdb table lists in-frame clones only, not all of them. The sample carries around 150,000 clones, 9% to 12% recorded once. Material for sequencing was central memory CD4+ T cells from blood. The origin of the receptors is a man aged 25-45 years with type 1 diabetes.

This rearrangement joins TRBV4-3 to TRBJ2-3; TRBD2 agrees at 7 bases. The junction had 10 bases not matched to a gene; V was cut back by 1 base and J by 0 bases. Per germline, CDR1 LGHNA and CDR2 YSLEER. The CDR3 is 18 residues long. CDR3 in DNA: TGCGCCAGCAGCCAAGGAGTTCCTAGCGGAATTAGCACAGATACGCAGTATTTT. Its protein is CASSQGVPSGISTDTQYF.

This clone was found a few times. The CDR3 bases are TGTGCCAGCACCCTAGCGGGATACTCCTACAATGAGCAGTTCTTC. It specifies CASTLAGYSYNEQFF. The chain joins TRBV11-2 to TRBJ2-1; 9 bases align to TRBD2. This CDR3 spans 15 amino acids. V trimming: 7 bases; J trimming: 0 bases; junction bases outside the gene matches: 4. Germline values: CDR1 SGHAT, CDR2 FQNNGV.

CDR3 in amino acids: CASSPGPGELFF. CDR3 DNA: TGTGCCAGCTCACCAGGCCCCGGGGAGCTGTTTTTT. V and J are TRBV18 and TRBJ2-2; D gene ambiguous. The CDR3 consists of 12 residues. Looked up from germline, CDR1 is KGHSH and CDR2 is LQKENI. The V end was cut by 2 bases, the J end by 6 bases, with 4 bases between.

The chain uses TRBV5-1 and TRBJ1-2; D gene unclear. The germline CDR1 and CDR2 sequences are SGHRS and YFSETQ. The V gene lost 4 bases and the J gene lost 4 bases, with 14 bases spanning the gap. The CDR3 spans 14 residues. The CDR3 region is CASSVLSSSYGYTF. The CDR3 nucleotides are TGCGCCAGCAGCGTACTATCGTCGAGCTATGGCTACACCTTC.

The chain recombines TRBV15 with TRBJ2-1; possible D gene TRBD1, 5 bases. In germline, CDR1 is LNHNV, CDR2 YYDKDF (reference sequence). The CDR3 consists of 16 residues. Trimming pared 0 bases from V and 6 bases from J, leaving 15 bases between. CDR3 protein: CATSRDSQGAGNEQFF. DNA of the CDR3: TGTGCCACCAGCAGAGATTCGCAGGGCGCTGGCAATGAGCAGTTCTTC.

This chain uses TRBV7-9 with TRBJ1-2; D call uncertain. The V end lost 6 bases, the J end lost 0 bases, and 11 bases lay between the germline ends. The CDR3 length is 14 residues. Per the germline V gene, CDR1 is SEHNR and CDR2 is FQNEAQ (reference sequence). The chain's CDR3 is CASSLPTANYGYTF. The CDR3 nucleotides read TGTGCCAGCAGTCTCCCAACGGCTAACTATGGCTACACCTTC.

The genes are TRBV11-1 and TRBJ2-5; D may be TRBD2 (6 bases). CDR1 and CDR2 from the germline V gene are SGHAT and FQDESV (reference sequence). The CDR3 consists of 14 residues. With 1 base removed from V and 2 bases from J, the gap between germline ends came to 8 bases. The CDR3 coding sequence is TGTGCCAGCAGCTTAGGGGGGGAACAAGAGACCCAGTACTTC. It codes for CASSLGGEQETQYF.

Concerning this clone: A read error may produce the germline difference seen at one junction end. The V and J genes are TRBV29-1 and TRBJ1-2, with a tentative D call TRBD1 (6 bases). This CDR3 contains 11 residues. CDR1 is SQVTM and CDR2 is ANQGSEA in the germline V gene. CDR3: CSVEGQSVYTF. The CDR3 DNA sequence: TGCAGCGTGGAAGGACAGTCGGTGTACACCTTC. Filled out from reference TRBV29-1 and TRBJ1-2, the complete variable domain reads SAVISQKPSRDICQRGTSLTIQCQVDSQVTMMFWYRQQPGQSLTLIATANQGSEATYESGFVIDKFPISRPNLTFSTLTVSNMSPEDSSIYLCSVEGQSVYTFGSGTRLTVV.